The 25 T cell receptor beta chains below were found in one sample sequenced in a study of beta chain features in type 1 diabetes. The sequenced template was cDNA made from the entire isolated RNA. The repertoire was sequenced with immunoSEQ multiplex PCR; TCRdb's copy has only in-frame clones and lacks some. The sample records about 340,000 clones, less than 10% being singletons. The material sequenced was central memory CD4+ T cells from blood. The source is a woman under 30 in good health.

This clone appeared a few times. V usage is TRBV14 and J usage is TRBJ1-2; the D is unclear. Trimming shortened V by 5 bases and J by 7 bases, and 20 bases separated the two germline ends. The CDR3 covers 15 residues. Germline CDR1 and CDR2: SGHDN and FVKESK. The CDR3 loop is CASSMYTTLDTGYTF. The CDR3 DNA reads as TGTGCCAGCAGCATGTATACCACGCTTGATACTGGCTACACCTTC.

The chain employs TRBV11-2 and TRBJ1-1, with unresolved D. The ends were cut back, 3 bases at V and 8 bases at J, with 16 bases in the middle. The length of the CDR3 is 14 residues. CDR1 is SGHAT and CDR2 is FQNNGV in the germline V gene. CDR3 DNA sequence: TGTGCCAGCAGCTTTGGTTTTAGTCGAGGGGAAGCTTTCTTT. Translating gives CASSFGFSRGEAFF.

The chain joins TRBV18 to TRBJ2-5; TRBD1 matches 8 bases. The end of the DNA is better explained by TRBJ2-7, so the J call may be wrong. Germline CDR1 reads KGHSH; CDR2 reads LQKENI. The CDR3 is 15 amino acids. The CDR3, as DNA: TGTGCCAGCTCACCCCAAAAAACCGACAGGGGCGAGCAGTACTTC. Its protein is CASSPQKTDRGEQYF.

At least ten counts were recorded for this clone. The rearrangement links TRBV19 to TRBJ2-2, with 9 bases lining up with TRBD2. Germline values: CDR1 LNHDA, CDR2 SQIVND (reference sequence). This CDR3 contains 13 residues. V trimming: 8 bases; J trimming: 6 bases; junction bases outside the gene matches: 4. The CDR3: CASARTSAGELFF. The CDR3 nucleotides read TGTGCCAGTGCCAGGACTAGCGCCGGGGAGCTGTTTTTT.

The gene calls are TRBV6-1 and TRBJ2-7, with D possibly TRBD1 on 6 matching bases. Germline-derived CDR1 and CDR2 are MNHNS and SASEGT. The CDR3 consists of 15 residues. Trimming took off 2 bases at V and 2 bases at J, with 13 bases between the two ends. The CDR3 region is CASSEKLDSTYEQYF. The CDR3 nucleotides read TGTGCCAGCAGTGAAAAGTTGGACAGTACCTACGAGCAGTACTTC.

The chain couples TRBV6-6 to TRBJ2-1; 7 bases map to TRBD2. This CDR3 is built from 13 residues. Trimming cost V 7 bases and J 5 bases; bases outside gene matches: 5. The germline V gene encodes CDR1 MNHNY and CDR2 SVGAGI (reference sequence). DNA of the CDR3: TGTGCCAGCACTAGACTAGCCGACAATGAGCAGTTCTTC. It codes for CASTRLADNEQFF.

This clone was observed a handful of times. The chain has TRBV5-6 and TRBJ1-5, with TRBD1 matching 8 bases. The CDR3 contains 16 residues. The V and J ends lost 3 bases and 0 bases, in that order; junction bases with no gene match: 5. Germline V gene lookup returns CDR1 SGHDT and CDR2 YYEEEE. CDR3 sequence: CASSSDRGYSNQPQHF. CDR3 DNA: TGTGCCAGCAGCTCAGACAGGGGTTATAGCAATCAGCCCCAGCATTTT.

This clone was seen more than once but under ten times. V is TRBV29-1 and J is TRBJ2-6; the match to TRBD1 covers 8 bases. The CDR3 has 16 residues. Trimming cost V 8 bases and J 0 bases; bases outside gene matches: 9. Germline CDR1 is SQVTM and CDR2 is ANQGSEA. The CDR3 protein is CSTDRGPLSGANVLTF. The CDR3 DNA sequence: TGCAGCACCGACAGGGGCCCTCTCTCTGGGGCCAACGTCCTGACTTTC.

Turning to this clone: Other DNA sequences within the sample encode an identical CDR3. This chain joins TRBV4-2 and TRBJ2-3; possibly TRBD2 for D (5 bases). Germline CDR1 is LGHNA and CDR2 is YNFKEQ. The CDR3 covers 14 residues. V was pared by 1 base and J by 0 bases, with 5 bases between. The CDR3, as DNA: TGTGCCAGCAGCCAAGGGACTAGCACAGATACGCAGTATTTT. This sequence encodes CASSQGTSTDTQYF.

In its sample, this clone was seen a few times. J is TRBJ2-3 and V is TRBV21-1; TRBD1, the table's D call, lacks a check against the DNA. TRBV21-1 is a pseudogene. The CDR3 totals 18 residues. The CDR3 sequence: CASRKTGRQCRCTDTQYF. In nucleotides, the CDR3 is TGTGCCAGCAGGAAGACAGGGAGGCAATGTAGGTGCACAGATACGCAGTATTTT.

The table lists this clone with a few counts. The rearrangement links TRBV10-3 to TRBJ1-1; D gene unclear. Germline V gives CDR1 ENHRY, CDR2 SYGVKD. The CDR3 has 14 residues. V lost 4 bases, J lost 0 bases, and 9 bases lay in between. The CDR3 sequence is CAISATTMNTEAFF. In DNA form, the CDR3 reads TGTGCCATCAGTGCTACTACAATGAACACTGAAGCTTTCTTT.

This chain links TRBV5-1 with TRBJ1-1; D not resolved. In germline, CDR1 is SGHRS, CDR2 YFSETQ. V lost 4 bases to trimming and J lost 3 bases, with 10 bases between them. This CDR3 has 13 amino acids. The CDR3 bases are TGCGCCAGCAGCCCTGGACCGTACACTGAAGCTTTCTTT. It codes for CASSPGPYTEAFF.

A few counts support this clone. The chain has TRBV28 and TRBJ2-7; the match to TRBD2 covers 9 bases. Germline CDR1 reads MDHEN; CDR2 reads SYDVKM. This CDR3 spans 16 amino acids. V shed 3 bases and J 0 bases; nucleotides not matched to a gene: 6. CDR3 in DNA: TGTGCCAGCAGTTTCACACTAGCGGGCCTCTCCTACGAGCAGTACTTC. This gives the protein CASSFTLAGLSYEQYF.

This clone was counted many times. The chain has TRBV9 and TRBJ1-2; TRBD1 is a possible D gene (5 bases). V lost 0 bases, J lost 6 bases, and 12 bases lay in between. The germline CDR1 and CDR2 sequences are SGDLS and YYNGEE. The CDR3 is 14 amino acids. The CDR3 loop is CASSVVGGDDGYTF. The CDR3, as DNA: TGTGCCAGCAGCGTAGTCGGAGGGGACGATGGCTACACCTTC.

This clone was recorded a few times. The chain couples TRBV29-1 to TRBJ2-4; D uncertain. The CDR3 spans 12 residues. Germline V CDR1 and CDR2: SQVTM, ANQGSEA. Trimming pared 4 bases from V and 9 bases from J, leaving 13 bases between. Here the CDR3 DNA reads TGCAGCGTTGCGGACGCTTCCGGCATTCAGTACTTC. It specifies CSVADASGIQYF.

The J gene is TRBJ2-2, the V gene TRBV18; possibly TRBD1 for D (5 bases). The CDR3 runs to 16 residues. The V gene lost 1 base and the J gene lost 1 base, with 10 bases spanning the gap. Germline V gives CDR1 KGHSH, CDR2 LQKENI. The CDR3 spells CASSPLRQGNTGELFF. The CDR3 DNA follows: TGTGCCAGCTCACCACTAAGGCAGGGGAACACCGGGGAGCTGTTTTTT.

The table lists this clone with a few counts. The CDR3 spells CASSSFKTSTGELFF. CDR3 coding DNA: TGTGCCAGCAGCTCCTTTAAAACGTCCACCGGGGAGCTGTTTTTT. The chain links TRBV11-2 to TRBJ2-2, with unresolved D. Germline V gives CDR1 SGHAT, CDR2 FQNNGV. CDR3 length: 15 residues. The V gene lost 4 bases and the J gene lost 4 bases, with 13 bases spanning the gap.

CDR3 coding DNA: TGTGCCAGCTCACCGTGGGGACTAGCAAGTGAGCAGTTCTTC. Its translation is CASSPWGLASEQFF. The rearrangement links TRBV18 to TRBJ2-1; TRBD2 matches at 9 bases. V lost 3 bases and J lost 9; bases outside the gene matches: 6. The CDR3 length is 14 residues. Germline CDR1 reads KGHSH; CDR2 reads LQKENI.

This clone was seen a single time. CDR3 sequence (DNA): TGTGCCAGCAGCGCGACAGGGAGCCCCGGACCCATATATTTT. Translation gives CASSATGSPGPIYF. The chain employs TRBV9 and TRBJ1-3; 7 bases are shared with TRBD1. CDR3 length: 14 residues. The V and J ends lost 3 bases and 11 bases, in that order; junction bases with no gene match: 11. CDR1 is SGDLS, CDR2 YYNGEE, per germline.

This sequence joins TRBV7-9 and TRBJ2-1, with TRBD2 matching 9 bases. With V trimmed by 2 bases and J by 7 bases, 3 bases remained unmatched. The CDR3 totals 14 residues. The germline gives CDR1 SEHNR, CDR2 FQNEAQ (reference sequence). The CDR3: CASSLIAGVNEQFF. CDR3 sequence (DNA): TGTGCCAGCAGCTTAATAGCGGGAGTTAATGAGCAGTTCTTC.

This clone has a count of ten or more. The gene calls are TRBV7-9 and TRBJ2-1; no firm D call. From germline, CDR1 is SEHNR and CDR2 FQNEAQ (reference sequence). The CDR3 runs to 13 residues. The ends were cut back, 1 base at V and 6 bases at J, with 7 bases in the middle. CDR3 region: CASSLVVTNEQFF. CDR3 nucleotide sequence: TGTGCCAGCAGCTTAGTTGTGACCAATGAGCAGTTCTTC.

This clone was found a few times. The chain recombines TRBV7-9 with TRBJ2-3, with 9 bases lining up with TRBD2. The CDR3 totals 16 residues. V lost 10 bases, J lost 6 bases, and 17 bases stayed unmatched. Germline loops: CDR1 SEHNR, CDR2 FQNEAQ (reference sequence). The CDR3 DNA sequence: TGTGCCACCCGACTAGAAGGGGGACTAGCATCTGATACGCAGTATTTT. Protein sequence: CATRLEGGLASDTQYF.

This clone has just a few counts. The chain joins TRBV9 to TRBJ1-5, with D unclear. The CDR3 loop spans 15 amino acids. Germline V gene sequence: CDR1 SGDLS, CDR2 YYNGEE. V was cut by 0 bases and J by 6 bases, with 13 bases left in between. CDR3 loop: CASSVGPEYSQPQHF. CDR3 bases: TGTGCCAGCAGCGTAGGACCCGAATATAGTCAGCCCCAGCATTTT. The full variable domain, completed using reference TRBV9 and TRBJ1-5, is DSGVTQTPKHLITATGQRVTLRCSPRSGDLSVYWYQQSLDQGLQFLIQYYNGEERAKGNILERFSAQQFPDLHSELNLSSLELGDSALYFCASSVGPEYSQPQHFGDGTRLSIL.

J is TRBJ2-7 and V is TRBV18; tentatively, D is TRBD1 (5 bases). Germline V gene lookup returns CDR1 KGHSH and CDR2 LQKENI. The CDR3 totals 15 residues. Trimming removed 2 bases from V and 4 bases from J, with 15 bases in between. As DNA, the CDR3 is TGTGCCAGCTCACCAGGGGCCCGTCGTTCGTACGAGCAGTACTTC. Translating it yields CASSPGARRSYEQYF.

The chain carries TRBV28 and TRBJ2-7; TRBD1 or TRBD2 may be the D gene (5 bases each). The CDR3 length is 16 residues. Germline V gene lookup returns CDR1 MDHEN and CDR2 SYDVKM. V was shortened by 6 bases and J by 3 bases, with 21 bases between the two germline ends. CDR3: CASSQEGRDRIYEQYF. The DNA for the CDR3 is TGTGCCAGCAGCCAAGAAGGTAGGGACCGGATCTACGAGCAGTACTTC. Filled out from reference TRBV28 and TRBJ2-7, the complete variable domain reads DVKVTQSSRYLVKRTGEKVFLECVQDMDHENMFWYRQDPGLGLRLIYFSYDVKMKEKGDIPEGYSVSREKKERFSLILESASTNQTSMYLCASSQEGRDRIYEQYFGPGTRLTVT.